The 24 T cell receptor beta chains presented below share a single source sample, sequenced in a study of early T cells in non-severe SARS-CoV-2 infection. TCRdb re-called the 5' RACE reads through MiXCR, storing one row per CDR3 protein. The data hold about 39,000 distinct CDR3 sequences, with 4.5% to 5% observed a single time. Sequenced: whole blood. These receptors all stem from an adult who was a healthcare worker with PCR-confirmed SARS-CoV-2 infection or an uninfected control (not recorded which).

This clonotype appeared many times. The genes are TRBV7-9 and TRBJ1-4; D not resolved. CDR1 is SEHNR, CDR2 FQNEAQ, per germline (reference sequence). V was clipped by 3 bases and J by 0 bases, with 8 bases between them. This CDR3 comprises 15 residues. CDR3 DNA: TGTGCCAGCAGCTTGAACAGTGCAACTAATGAAAAACTGTTTTTT. This codes for CASSLNSATNEKLFF.

The sample holds many counts of this clonotype. The chain has TRBV3-1 and TRBJ2-7; TRBD2 agrees at 14 bases. The V and J ends lost 1 base and 3 bases, in that order; junction bases with no gene match: 2. This CDR3 has 16 residues. Germline-derived CDR1 and CDR2 are LGHDT and YNNKEL (reference sequence). CDR3 loop: CASSQGLAGGIYEQYF. CDR3 bases: TGTGCCAGCAGCCAAGGACTAGCGGGAGGGATCTACGAGCAGTACTTC.

Many counts were recorded for this clonotype. At one of its ends the junction is not consistent with the germline gene, which may arise from a read error. The rearrangement links TRBV7-7 to TRBJ2-7, with unresolved D. Germline V gene lookup returns CDR1 SSHAT and CDR2 FNYEAQ (reference sequence). The CDR3 extends over 13 amino acids. CDR3 residues: CASSLAKGSEQYF. The DNA of the CDR3 is TGTGCTAGCAGCTTAGCTAAAGGGTCCGAGCAGTACTTC.

CDR3 amino acids: CASSQGQDLVRIVGQYF. The DNA of the CDR3 is TGCGCCAGCAGCCAAGGCCAGGACCTCGTGCGCATAGTCGGGCAGTACTTC. The V and J genes are TRBV4-1 and TRBJ2-7; D gene unclear. Trimming left V 1 base short and J 9 bases short, with 25 bases between. The CDR3 is 17 amino acids. Germline CDR1 MGHRA, CDR2 YSYEKL.

The table lists this clonotype with many counts. The chain joins TRBV5-1 to TRBJ1-2; D remains ambiguous. The CDR3 runs to 15 residues. CDR1 is SGHRS, CDR2 YFSETQ, per germline. Deletions cut 1 base from V and 0 bases from J, with 10 bases between. The CDR3 nucleotides are TGCGCCAGCAGCTTGAGAACTACAACTAACTATGGCTACACCTTC. Translated, it gives CASSLRTTTNYGYTF. The full variable domain, in which reference TRBV5-1 and TRBJ1-2 provide the parts outside the CDR3, is KAGVTQTPRYLIKTRGQQVTLSCSPISGHRSVSWYQQTPGQGLQFLFEYFSETQRNKGNFPGRFSGRQFSNSRSEMNVSTLELGDSALYLCASSLRTTTNYGYTFGSGTRLTVV.

This clonotype was counted at least ten times. The chain employs TRBV5-1 and TRBJ1-5; D unresolved. The CDR3 loop spans 15 amino acids. Between the trimmed V and J ends, which lost 0 bases and 0 bases, there was a span of 7 bases. Germline lookup yields CDR1 SGHRS and CDR2 YFSETQ. The CDR3 here is CASSLGGDSNQPQHF. The CDR3 coding sequence is TGCGCCAGCAGCTTGGGAGGAGATAGCAATCAGCCCCAGCATTTT.

This clonotype showed up many times. The chain uses TRBV20-1 and TRBJ1-3; tentative D call: TRBD1 (5 bases). Germline-derived CDR1 and CDR2 are DFQATT and SNEGSKA (reference sequence). V was clipped by 4 bases and J by 6 bases, with 13 bases between them. There are 13 residues in the CDR3. The CDR3 protein is CSAKTGPINTIYF. The CDR3 DNA follows: TGCAGTGCTAAAACAGGACCTATAAACACCATATATTTT.

The V call is TRBV7-3, the J call TRBJ2-1; the D gene is possibly TRBD2 (6 bases). CDR3 length equals 13 residues. The V and J ends lost 1 base and 9 bases respectively, with 10 bases between them. CDR1 and CDR2 from the germline V gene are SGHTA and FQGTGA. The chain's CDR3 is CASSLMVEGEQFF. As DNA, the CDR3 is TGTGCCAGCAGCTTAATGGTGGAGGGTGAGCAGTTCTTC.

This clonotype was picked up a small number of times. The chain links TRBV3-1 to TRBJ2-1; 11 bases align to TRBD2. Germline values: CDR1 LGHDT, CDR2 YNNKEL (reference sequence). The CDR3 is 16 amino acids. J was trimmed by 7 bases and V by 1 base; bases with no gene match: 6. In nucleotides, the CDR3 is TGTGCCAGCAGCCAAGTTCCTAGCGGGAGGTTGAATGAGCAGTTCTTC. Translation gives CASSQVPSGRLNEQFF.

This clonotype appeared many times. The chain uses TRBV20-1 and TRBJ2-7; D is tentatively TRBD1 or TRBD2 (6 bases each). Germline V gives CDR1 DFQATT, CDR2 SNEGSKA (reference sequence). The CDR3 totals 14 residues. V gave up 1 base and J gave up 3 bases, with 13 bases separating them. CDR3 region: CSARVGGSIYEQYF. Written as DNA, the CDR3 is TGCAGTGCTAGAGTAGGGGGGAGTATCTACGAGCAGTACTTC.

This clonotype showed up many times. This rearrangement joins TRBV2 to TRBJ2-3; D is uncertain. V lost 1 base to trimming and J lost 0 bases, with 8 bases between them. From germline, CDR1 is SNHLY and CDR2 FYNNEI. The CDR3 is 15 amino acids. CDR3 coding DNA: TGTGCCAGCAGTGAAGGGACCCCAAGCACAGATACGCAGTATTTT. Its protein product is CASSEGTPSTDTQYF. Using reference TRBV2 and TRBJ2-3 for the parts outside the CDR3, the full variable domain is EPEVTQTPSHQVTQMGQEVILRCVPISNHLYFYWYRQILGQKVEFLVSFYNNEISEKSEIFDDQFSVERPDGSNFTLKIRSTKLEDSAMYFCASSEGTPSTDTQYFGPGTRLTVL.

CDR3 in DNA: TGTGCCTGGAGTGTGAGGGGGGAGACTGAAGCTTTCTTT. It specifies CAWSVRGETEAFF. V gene TRBV30 combines with J gene TRBJ1-1, with D maybe TRBD1 (6 bases). Germline CDR1 is GTSNPN and CDR2 is SVGIG (reference sequence). V was trimmed by 0 bases and J by 5 bases, leaving 10 bases between them. The length of the CDR3 is 13 residues.

This clonotype was seen at least ten times. The rearrangement joins TRBV18 to TRBJ2-7; 9 positions agree with TRBD1. The CDR3 covers 14 residues. Per germline, CDR1 KGHSH and CDR2 LQKENI. V gave up 3 bases and J gave up 4 bases; unmatched junction bases: 4. CDR3 nucleotide sequence: TGTGCCAGCTCACCCGGGACAGGGACGTACGAGCAGTACTTC. This gives the protein CASSPGTGTYEQYF.

This clonotype has only a few counts. The chain uses TRBV5-1 and TRBJ2-5; 7 bases fit TRBD1. The CDR3 has 16 amino acids. The junction had 11 bases not matched to a gene; V was cut back by 4 bases and J by 2 bases. CDR1 and CDR2 (germline): SGHRS, YFSETQ. CDR3 residues: CASSTGQAKTQETQYF. DNA of the CDR3: TGCGCCAGCAGCACCGGACAGGCCAAAACACAAGAGACCCAGTACTTC.

This clonotype was counted at least ten times. The J gene is TRBJ1-2, the V gene TRBV6-1, with a tentative D call TRBD1 (5 bases). Deletions cut 5 bases from V and 4 bases from J, with 11 bases between. The CDR3 is 13 amino acids. Germline V gene sequence: CDR1 MNHNS, CDR2 SASEGT. CDR3 sequence reads: CASSSRQFYGYTF. The CDR3 region has the DNA TGTGCCAGCAGTTCTAGACAGTTCTATGGCTACACCTTC.

There are a few counts of this clonotype. The V call is TRBV7-2, the J call TRBJ2-1; D is perhaps TRBD1 (6 bases). Germline V lookup: CDR1 SGHTA, CDR2 FQGNSA. V was pared by 1 base and J by 4 bases, with 20 bases between. The length of the CDR3 is 18 residues. The CDR3 loop reads CASSLEGRGQKIYNEQFF. CDR3 coding DNA: TGTGCCAGCAGCTTAGAGGGTAGGGGACAAAAAATATACAATGAGCAGTTCTTC.

The chain employs TRBV6-5 and TRBJ2-5, with TRBD2 matching over 12 bases. CDR1 and CDR2 from the germline V gene are MNHEY and SVGAGI. This CDR3 has 15 residues. Germline trimming cut 0 bases from V and 4 bases from J; bases unmatched to any gene: 0. CDR3 in amino acids: CASSYSLAGGETQYF. CDR3 coding DNA: TGTGCCAGCAGTTACTCACTAGCGGGAGGAGAGACCCAGTACTTC.

This clonotype was detected ten times or more. V and J are TRBV7-2 and TRBJ1-1, with D hard to call. Between the trimmed V and J ends, which lost 3 bases and 4 bases, there was a span of 12 bases. The CDR3 totals 14 residues. Germline V lookup: CDR1 SGHTA, CDR2 FQGNSA. The DNA of the CDR3 is TGTGCCAGCAGCTTCGAGGCCCGGACCACTGAAGCTTTCTTT. Encoded protein: CASSFEARTTEAFF.

At least ten counts were recorded for this clonotype. V usage is TRBV4-1 and J usage is TRBJ2-1; possibly TRBD1 for D (8 bases). The CDR3 length is 16 residues. V lost 4 bases, J lost 4 bases, and 17 bases lay in between. Germline V gene sequence: CDR1 MGHRA, CDR2 YSYEKL. The CDR3, as DNA: TGCGCCAGCAGCCCAATACAGGGGGGGCCTTACAATGAGCAGTTCTTC. Translation: CASSPIQGGPYNEQFF.

In its sample, this clonotype was seen a few times. The chain recombines TRBV14 with TRBJ2-4, with D perhaps matching TRBD1 or TRBD2 (6 bases each). Trimming pared 3 bases from V and 9 bases from J, leaving 12 bases between. Per germline, CDR1 SGHDN and CDR2 FVKESK. The CDR3 has 13 amino acids. The CDR3 sequence is CASSQSRGGIQYF. The CDR3 bases are TGTGCCAGCAGCCAGAGCAGGGGAGGCATTCAGTACTTC.

This clonotype was counted at least ten times. The chain has TRBV7-9 and TRBJ2-1; maybe TRBD2 (6 bases). V was shortened by 1 base and J by 8 bases, with 12 bases between the two germline ends. Germline values: CDR1 SEHNR, CDR2 FQNEAQ (reference sequence). CDR3 length equals 14 residues. DNA for the CDR3: TGTGCCAGCAGCTTAGACGTAGCGGTGGATGAGCAGTTCTTC. As protein: CASSLDVAVDEQFF.

This clonotype was picked up many times. The gene calls are TRBV7-2 and TRBJ2-7; 10 bases align to TRBD1. The J segment lost 5 bases and the V segment lost 5 bases, leaving 9 bases of the junction unmatched. There are 15 residues in the CDR3. The germline CDR1 and CDR2 sequences are SGHTA and FQGNSA. CDR3 sequence: CASSASGTGVNEQYF. The CDR3 DNA follows: TGTGCCAGCAGCGCTTCCGGGACAGGGGTCAACGAGCAGTACTTC.

This clonotype is categorized as medium-sized (0.01 to 0.1%). The genes are TRBV12-3 or TRBV12-4 and TRBJ1-1; a possible D gene is TRBD1 (6 bases). This CDR3 is built from 16 residues. Trimming removed 5 bases from V and 1 base from J, with 17 bases in between. Written as DNA, the CDR3 is TGTGCCAGCAGTCGAGGCCCTCCAGGGGCGAACACTGAAGCTTTCTTT. The encoded protein is CASSRGPPGANTEAFF.

This chain joins TRBV25-1 and TRBJ2-1; D is ambiguous. With 4 bases removed from V and 0 bases from J, the gap between germline ends came to 7 bases. The CDR3 runs to 14 residues. Germline V gene sequence: CDR1 MGHDK, CDR2 SYGVNS. The chain's CDR3 is CASSGGRSYNEQFF. CDR3 in DNA: TGTGCCAGCAGTGGAGGTCGCTCCTACAATGAGCAGTTCTTC.